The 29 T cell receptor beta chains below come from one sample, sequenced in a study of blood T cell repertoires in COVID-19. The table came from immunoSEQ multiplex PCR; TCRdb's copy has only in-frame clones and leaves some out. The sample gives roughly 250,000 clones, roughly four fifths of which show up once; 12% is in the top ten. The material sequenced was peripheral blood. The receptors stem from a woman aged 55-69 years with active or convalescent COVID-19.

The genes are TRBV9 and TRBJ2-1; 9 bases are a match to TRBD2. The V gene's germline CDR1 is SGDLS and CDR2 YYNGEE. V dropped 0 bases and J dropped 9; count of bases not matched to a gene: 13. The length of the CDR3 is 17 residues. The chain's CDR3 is CASSVASSGVLGTEQFF. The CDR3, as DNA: TGTGCCAGCAGCGTAGCGTCTAGCGGGGTCCTGGGGACTGAGCAGTTCTTC.

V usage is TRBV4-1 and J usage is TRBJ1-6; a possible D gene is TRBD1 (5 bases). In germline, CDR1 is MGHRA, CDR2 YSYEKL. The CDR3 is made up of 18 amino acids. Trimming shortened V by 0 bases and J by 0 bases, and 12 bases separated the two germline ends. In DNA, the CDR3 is TGCGCCAGCAGCCAAGATTTCCGGACACGCTCCTATAATTCACCCCTCCACTTT. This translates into CASSQDFRTRSYNSPLHF.

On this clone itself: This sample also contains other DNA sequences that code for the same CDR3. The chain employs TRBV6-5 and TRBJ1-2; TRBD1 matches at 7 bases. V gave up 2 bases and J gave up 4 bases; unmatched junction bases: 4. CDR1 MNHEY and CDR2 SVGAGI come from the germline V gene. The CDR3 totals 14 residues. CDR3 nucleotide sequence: TGTGCCAGCAGTTACCGACAGGGCTCCTATGGCTACACCTTC. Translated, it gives CASSYRQGSYGYTF.

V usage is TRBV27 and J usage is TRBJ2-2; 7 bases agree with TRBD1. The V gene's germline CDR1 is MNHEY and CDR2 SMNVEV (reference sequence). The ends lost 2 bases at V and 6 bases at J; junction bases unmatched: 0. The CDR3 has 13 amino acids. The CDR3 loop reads CASSLQGAGELFF. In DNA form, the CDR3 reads TGTGCCAGCAGTTTACAGGGGGCCGGGGAGCTGTTTTTT.

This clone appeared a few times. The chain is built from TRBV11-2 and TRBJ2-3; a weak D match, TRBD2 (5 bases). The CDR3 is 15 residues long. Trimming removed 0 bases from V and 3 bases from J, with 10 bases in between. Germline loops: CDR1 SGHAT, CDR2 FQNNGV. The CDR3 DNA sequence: TGTGCCAGCAGCTTAGATCGGGGAGCTACAGATACGCAGTATTTT. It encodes CASSLDRGATDTQYF.

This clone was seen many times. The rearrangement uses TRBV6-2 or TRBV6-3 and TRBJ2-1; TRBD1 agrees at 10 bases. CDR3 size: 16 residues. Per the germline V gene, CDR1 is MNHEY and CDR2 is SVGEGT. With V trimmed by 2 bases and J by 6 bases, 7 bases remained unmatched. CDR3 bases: TGTGCCAGCAGTTACGACAGGGGGCTGAAGCCCAATGAGCAGTTCTTC. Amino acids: CASSYDRGLKPNEQFF.

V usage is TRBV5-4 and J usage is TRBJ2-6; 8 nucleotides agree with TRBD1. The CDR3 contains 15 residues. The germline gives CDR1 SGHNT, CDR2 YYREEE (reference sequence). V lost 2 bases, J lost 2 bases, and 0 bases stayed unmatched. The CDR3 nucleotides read TGTGCCAGCAGCTTCAGGGGGCCTGGGGCCAACGTCCTGACTTTC. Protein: CASSFRGPGANVLTF.

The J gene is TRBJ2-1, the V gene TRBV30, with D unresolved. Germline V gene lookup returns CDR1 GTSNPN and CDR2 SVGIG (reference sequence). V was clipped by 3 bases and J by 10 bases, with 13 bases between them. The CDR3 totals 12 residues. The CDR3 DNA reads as TGTGCCTGGAGCCCCAGGAAGAACGAGCAGTTCTTC. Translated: CAWSPRKNEQFF.

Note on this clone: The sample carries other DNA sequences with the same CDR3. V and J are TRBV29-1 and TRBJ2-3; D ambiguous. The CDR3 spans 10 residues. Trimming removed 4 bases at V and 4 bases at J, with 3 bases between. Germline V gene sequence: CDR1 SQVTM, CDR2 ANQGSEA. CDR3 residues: CSVVSDTQYF. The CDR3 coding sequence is TGCAGCGTTGTCTCAGATACGCAGTATTTT.

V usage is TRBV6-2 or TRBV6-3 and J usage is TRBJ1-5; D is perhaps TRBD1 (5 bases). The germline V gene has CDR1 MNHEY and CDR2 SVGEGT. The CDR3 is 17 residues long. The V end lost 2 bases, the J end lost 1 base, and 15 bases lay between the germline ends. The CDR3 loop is CASSYAARGGSNQPQHF. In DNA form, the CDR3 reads TGTGCCAGCAGTTACGCGGCTCGGGGGGGAAGCAATCAGCCCCAGCATTTT.

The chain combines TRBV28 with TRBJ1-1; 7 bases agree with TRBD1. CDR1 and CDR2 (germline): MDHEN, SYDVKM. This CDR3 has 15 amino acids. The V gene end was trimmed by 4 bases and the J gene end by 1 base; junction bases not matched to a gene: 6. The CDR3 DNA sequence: TGTGCCAGCAGTTCCCCTGGACAGGCGAACACTGAAGCTTTCTTT. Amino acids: CASSSPGQANTEAFF.

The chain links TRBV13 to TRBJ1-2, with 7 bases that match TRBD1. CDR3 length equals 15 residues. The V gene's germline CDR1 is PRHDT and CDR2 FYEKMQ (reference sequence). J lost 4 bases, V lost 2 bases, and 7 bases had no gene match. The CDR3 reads CASSLRQGRGYGYTF. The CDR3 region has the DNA TGTGCCAGCAGCTTAAGACAGGGACGGGGCTATGGCTACACCTTC.

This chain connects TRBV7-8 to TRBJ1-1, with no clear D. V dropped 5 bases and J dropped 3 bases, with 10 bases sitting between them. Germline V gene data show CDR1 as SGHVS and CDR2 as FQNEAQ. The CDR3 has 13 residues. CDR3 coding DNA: TGTGCCAGCAGCCATACACGGGACACTGAAGCTTTCTTT. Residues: CASSHTRDTEAFF.

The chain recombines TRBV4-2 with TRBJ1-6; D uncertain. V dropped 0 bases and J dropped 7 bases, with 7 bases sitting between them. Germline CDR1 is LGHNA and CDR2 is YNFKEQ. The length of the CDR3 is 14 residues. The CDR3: CASSQDPGNSPLHF. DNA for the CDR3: TGTGCCAGCAGCCAAGATCCCGGGAATTCACCCCTCCACTTT.

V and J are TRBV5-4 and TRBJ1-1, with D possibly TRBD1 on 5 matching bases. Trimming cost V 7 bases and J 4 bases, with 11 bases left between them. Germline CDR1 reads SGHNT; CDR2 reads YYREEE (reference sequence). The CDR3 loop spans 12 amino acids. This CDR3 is CASGGDGTEAFF. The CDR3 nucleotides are TGTGCCAGCGGGGGGGATGGCACTGAAGCTTTCTTT.

The CDR3, as DNA: TGTGCCAGCAGCCAAGAGGCAGGGCAAGCTTTCTTT. The encoded protein is CASSQEAGQAFF. The chain uses TRBV14 and TRBJ1-1, with D perhaps matching TRBD1 (5 bases). V dropped 0 bases and J dropped 9 bases, with 8 bases sitting between them. The V gene's germline CDR1 is SGHDN and CDR2 FVKESK. This CDR3 comprises 12 residues.

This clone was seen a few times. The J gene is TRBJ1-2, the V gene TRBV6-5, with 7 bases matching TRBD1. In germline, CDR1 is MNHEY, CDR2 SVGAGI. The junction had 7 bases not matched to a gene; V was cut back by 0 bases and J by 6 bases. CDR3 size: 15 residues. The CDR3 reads CASSYSFVTGDGYTF. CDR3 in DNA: TGTGCCAGCAGTTACTCGTTCGTAACAGGGGATGGCTACACCTTC.

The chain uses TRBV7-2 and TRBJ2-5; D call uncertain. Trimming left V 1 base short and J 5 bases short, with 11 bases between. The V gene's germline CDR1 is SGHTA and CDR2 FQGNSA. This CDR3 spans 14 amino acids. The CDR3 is CASSLGALEETQYF. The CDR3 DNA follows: TGTGCCAGCAGCTTAGGCGCCCTTGAGGAGACCCAGTACTTC.

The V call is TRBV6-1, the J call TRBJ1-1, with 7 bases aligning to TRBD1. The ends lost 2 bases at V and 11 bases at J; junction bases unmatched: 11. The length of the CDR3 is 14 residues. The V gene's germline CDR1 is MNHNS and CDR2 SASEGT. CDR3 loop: CASSEPGTVRHAFF. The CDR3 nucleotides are TGTGCCAGCAGTGAACCAGGGACAGTGAGACACGCTTTCTTT.

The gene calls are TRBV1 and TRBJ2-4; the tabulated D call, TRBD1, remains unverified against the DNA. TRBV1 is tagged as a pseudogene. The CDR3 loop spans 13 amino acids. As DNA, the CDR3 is TGCACCAGCAGCCCCCTCAGGGAAAACATTCAGTACTTC. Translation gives CTSSPLRENIQYF.

Here the CDR3 reads CASSPGQIGNEQFF. The CDR3, as DNA: TGTGCCAGCAGCCCCGGACAGATTGGCAATGAGCAGTTCTTC. The chain uses TRBV7-8 and TRBJ2-1; tentative D call: TRBD1 (6 bases). CDR3 length: 14 residues. The ends were cut back, 5 bases at V and 6 bases at J, with 14 bases in the middle. Germline values: CDR1 SGHVS, CDR2 FQNEAQ.

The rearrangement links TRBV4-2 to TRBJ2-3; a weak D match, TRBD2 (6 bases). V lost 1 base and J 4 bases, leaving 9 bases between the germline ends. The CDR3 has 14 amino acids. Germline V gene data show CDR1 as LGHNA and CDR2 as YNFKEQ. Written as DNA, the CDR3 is TGTGCCAGCAGCCAAGGCAGGGAGGCAGATACGCAGTATTTT. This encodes CASSQGREADTQYF.

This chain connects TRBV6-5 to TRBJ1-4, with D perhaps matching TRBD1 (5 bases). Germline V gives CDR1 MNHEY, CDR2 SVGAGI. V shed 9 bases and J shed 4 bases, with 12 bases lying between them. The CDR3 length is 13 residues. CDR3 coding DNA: TGTGCCAGTTGGACGGGACTTAATGAAAAACTGTTTTTT. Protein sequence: CASWTGLNEKLFF.

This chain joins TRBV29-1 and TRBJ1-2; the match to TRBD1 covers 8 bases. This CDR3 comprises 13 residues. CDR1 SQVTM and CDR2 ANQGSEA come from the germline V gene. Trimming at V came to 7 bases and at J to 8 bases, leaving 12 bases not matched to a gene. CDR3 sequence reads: CSASLRDRRGYTF. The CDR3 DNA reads TGCAGCGCCTCGCTCCGGGACAGGAGAGGCTACACCTTC.

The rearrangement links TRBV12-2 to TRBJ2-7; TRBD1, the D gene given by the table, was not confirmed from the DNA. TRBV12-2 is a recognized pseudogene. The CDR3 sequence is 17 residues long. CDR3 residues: CASRLGIWDRESYEQYF. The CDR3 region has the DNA TGTGCAAGTCGCTTAGGAATCTGGGACAGGGAATCCTACGAGCAGTACTTC.

The CDR3 nucleotides read TGCAGCGTATCAACCTCTACTCTCAATGAAAAACTGTTTTTT. The encoded protein is CSVSTSTLNEKLFF. The V gene is TRBV29-1, the J gene TRBJ1-4; no clear D gene. The germline V gene has CDR1 SQVTM and CDR2 ANQGSEA. The CDR3 is made up of 14 amino acids. Trimming shortened V by 6 bases and J by 5 bases, and 16 bases separated the two germline ends.

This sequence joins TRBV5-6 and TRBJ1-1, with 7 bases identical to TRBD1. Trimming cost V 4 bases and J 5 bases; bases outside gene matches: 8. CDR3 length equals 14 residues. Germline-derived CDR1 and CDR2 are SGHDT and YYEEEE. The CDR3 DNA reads TGTGCCAGCAGCAAACCGACAGGGCTTACTGAAGCTTTCTTT. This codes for CASSKPTGLTEAFF.

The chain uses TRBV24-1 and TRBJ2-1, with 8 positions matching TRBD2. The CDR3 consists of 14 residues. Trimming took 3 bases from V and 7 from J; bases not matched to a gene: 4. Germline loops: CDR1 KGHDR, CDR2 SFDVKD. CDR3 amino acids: CATSDTGGPNEQFF. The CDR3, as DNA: TGTGCCACCAGTGATACGGGGGGGCCAAATGAGCAGTTCTTC.

The CDR3 DNA reads as TGTGCCAGCAGTTTACAGGGACAGGGGACTAGGTTGGCCCTCCACTTT. This sequence encodes CASSLQGQGTRLALHF. This sequence joins TRBV27 and TRBJ1-6; 10 bases line up with TRBD1. CDR3 length: 16 residues. CDR1 is MNHEY, CDR2 SMNVEV, per germline (reference sequence). The ends lost 2 bases at V and 14 bases at J; junction bases unmatched: 12.